One and the same sample provided the 2 T cell receptor beta chains below, sequenced in a study of shared clonotypes between healthy human individuals. Measured with immunoSEQ multiplex PCR; TCRdb has only the in-frame clones, and not every one. The table includes 1,500,000 or so clones, just under 99% detected once. What was sequenced was naive CD4+ T cells sorted from blood. Indicated subset: CD45RA+ positively selected. The receptors here all came from a man aged 30 to 39 in good health.

V gene TRBV15 combines with J gene TRBJ1-3; D is ambiguous. The CDR3 consists of 15 residues. Germline loops: CDR1 LNHNV, CDR2 YYDKDF (reference sequence). Trimming took off 3 bases at V and 0 bases at J, with 9 bases between the two ends. The CDR3 nucleotides are TGTGCCACCAGCAGCGAACCTCTCTCTGGAAACACCATATATTTT. Translated, it gives CATSSEPLSGNTIYF. Based on the CDR3 plus reference TRBV15 and TRBJ1-3, the full variable domain is DAMVIQNPRYQVTQFGKPVTLSCSQTLNHNVMYWYQQKSSQAPKLLFHYYDKDFNNEADTPDNFQSRRPNTSFCFLDIRSPGLGDTAMYLCATSSEPLSGNTIYFGEGSWLTVV.

This sequence joins TRBV5-1 and TRBJ1-2; the D gene is possibly TRBD1 (6 bases). This CDR3 is 15 amino acids long. Deletions cut 2 bases from V and 3 bases from J, with 14 bases between. Germline CDR1 and CDR2: SGHRS and YFSETQ. In DNA, the CDR3 is TGCGCCAGCAGCTTACAGGGAGTCGTAGACTATGGCTACACCTTC. Protein: CASSLQGVVDYGYTF. Drawing the rest from reference TRBV5-1 and TRBJ1-2, the complete variable domain is KAGVTQTPRYLIKTRGQQVTLSCSPISGHRSVSWYQQTPGQGLQFLFEYFSETQRNKGNFPGRFSGRQFSNSRSEMNVSTLELGDSALYLCASSLQGVVDYGYTFGSGTRLTVV.